This TCR beta chain was identified during a study of blood T cell repertoires in COVID-19. Study information: COVID-19 samples collected from the United States, Italy and Spain covered acute and convalescent phases. T cells, B-cell-depleted T cells, or PBMCs supplied cDNA or gDNA.

Some clones are missing from TCRdb's copy, which holds only in-frame ones; the method was immunoSEQ multiplex PCR. The sample yields some 80,000 clones, approximately 84% seen once. CDR3 length: 13 amino acids. V lost 4 bases and J lost 2, with 8 bases in between. Per germline, CDR1 SGHDT and CDR2 YYEEEE. This clonotype was sampled from a man aged 60 to 69 with COVID-19, enrolled during active disease. The genes are TRBV5-6 and TRBJ2-3; D ambiguous. The sample was peripheral blood. CDR3 loop: CASSVQTTDTQYF. CDR3 coding DNA: TGTGCCAGCAGCGTACAGACCACAGATACGCAGTATTTT.